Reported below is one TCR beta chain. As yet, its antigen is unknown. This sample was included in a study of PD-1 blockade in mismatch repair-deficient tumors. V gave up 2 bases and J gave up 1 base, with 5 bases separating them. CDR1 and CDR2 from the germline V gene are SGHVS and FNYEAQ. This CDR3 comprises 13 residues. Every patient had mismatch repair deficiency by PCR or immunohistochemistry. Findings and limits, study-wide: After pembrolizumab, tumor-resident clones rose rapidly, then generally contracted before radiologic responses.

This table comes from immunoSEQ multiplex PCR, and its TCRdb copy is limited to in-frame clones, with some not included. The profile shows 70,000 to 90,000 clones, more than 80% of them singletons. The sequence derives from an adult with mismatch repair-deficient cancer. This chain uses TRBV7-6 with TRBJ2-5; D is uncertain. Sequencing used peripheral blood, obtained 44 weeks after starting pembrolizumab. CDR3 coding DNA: TGTGCCAGCAGCTTATCTAGCCAAGAGACCCAGTACTTC. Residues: CASSLSSQETQYF.